This T cell receptor (beta chain) was sequenced for a study of shared clonotypes between healthy human individuals. Authors' analysis steps: Junction-only immunoSEQ data arrived without quality scores, meaning filtering differed. Repertoires were generated with immunoSEQ multiplex PCR, while TCRdb's copy carries only in-frame clones and drops some. D and trimming were read from the DNA, whereas the V and J calls and clone size are those reported in that table. The sample lists fewer than 3 million clones; 92% were seen once. The CDR3 length is 16 residues. Germline CDR1 SGHVS, CDR2 FQNEAQ. V shed 0 bases, J shed 4 bases, and the junction held 7 bases outside the gene matches.

Material: naive CD4+ T cells from PBMCs. Subset: CD45RA+ positively selected. The rearrangement joins TRBV7-8 to TRBJ1-2; 8 nucleotides align to TRBD1. The TCR originated in a man between 18 and 35 years old in good health. Some clones in this sample may be carry-over from other donors' samples. The CDR3 bases are TGTGCCAGCAGCTTAGCGCAAAAGACAGGGGCCTATGGCTACACCTTC. The encoded protein is CASSLAQKTGAYGYTF.